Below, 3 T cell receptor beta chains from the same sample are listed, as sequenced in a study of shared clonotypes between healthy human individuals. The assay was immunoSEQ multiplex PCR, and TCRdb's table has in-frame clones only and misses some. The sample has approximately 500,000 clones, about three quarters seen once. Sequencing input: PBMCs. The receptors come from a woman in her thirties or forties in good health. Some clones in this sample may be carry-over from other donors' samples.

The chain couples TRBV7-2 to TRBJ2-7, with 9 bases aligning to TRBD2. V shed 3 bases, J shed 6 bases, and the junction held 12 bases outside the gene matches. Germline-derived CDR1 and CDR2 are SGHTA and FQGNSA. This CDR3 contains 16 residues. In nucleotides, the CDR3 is TGTGCCAGCAGCTTGCTGTGGGCTAGCGGGATAAGCGAGCAGTACTTC. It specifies CASSLLWASGISEQYF.

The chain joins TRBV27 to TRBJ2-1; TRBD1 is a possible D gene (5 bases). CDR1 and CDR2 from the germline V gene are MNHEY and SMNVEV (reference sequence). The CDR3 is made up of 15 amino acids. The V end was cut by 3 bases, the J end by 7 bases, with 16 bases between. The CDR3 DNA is TGTGCCAGCAGTTTGGCCAGGGCCCGGCCTAATGAGCAGTTCTTC. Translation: CASSLARARPNEQFF.

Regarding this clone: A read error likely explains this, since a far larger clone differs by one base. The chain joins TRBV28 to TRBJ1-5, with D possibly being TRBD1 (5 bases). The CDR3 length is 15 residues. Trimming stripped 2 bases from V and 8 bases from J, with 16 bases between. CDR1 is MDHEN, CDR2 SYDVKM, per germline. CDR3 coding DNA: TGTGCCAGCAGTTTAGGCGGCGTGGGGGATAAGCCCCAGCATTTT. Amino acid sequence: CASSLGGVGDKPQHF.